The 19 T cell receptor beta chains in this list originate from one sample, sequenced in a study of T cell responses to AZD1222 COVID-19 vaccine. Generated by immunoSEQ multiplex PCR, the TCRdb table keeps only in-frame clones and is missing some. The data hold approximately 60,000 clones, with 65% to 80% observed a single time. Source: peripheral blood, taken on day 0 of AZD1222 vaccination. The receptor source for this set is an adult in good health.

This sequence joins TRBV7-8 and TRBJ2-7; perhaps TRBD2 as D (5 bases). Deletions cut 8 bases from V and 2 bases from J, with 16 bases between. Germline V gene data show CDR1 as SGHVS and CDR2 as FQNEAQ. CDR3 length: 14 amino acids. The CDR3 nucleotides are TGTGCCAGCCAGCTCGGGAACGGACCCTACGAGCAGTACTTC. Its translation: CASQLGNGPYEQYF.

The table lists this clone with a few counts. This sequence joins TRBV9 and TRBJ1-6; possible D gene TRBD1, 5 bases. Per the germline V gene, CDR1 is SGDLS and CDR2 is YYNGEE. The CDR3 has 12 residues. Trimming removed 7 bases from V and 7 bases from J, with 9 bases in between. Here the CDR3 reads CASGTPNSPLHF. The DNA for the CDR3 is TGTGCCAGCGGGACTCCGAATTCACCCCTCCACTTT.

This clone occurred a few times. The chain links TRBV6-2 or TRBV6-3 to TRBJ1-1, with D perhaps matching TRBD1 (5 bases). This CDR3 contains 14 residues. Germline loops: CDR1 MNHEY, CDR2 SVGEGT. The ends were cut back, 0 bases at V and 10 bases at J, with 15 bases in the middle. The CDR3 reads CASSYSHGGQGAFF. Here the CDR3 DNA reads TGTGCCAGCAGTTACTCGCATGGGGGTCAAGGAGCTTTCTTT.

This chain connects TRBV19 to TRBJ1-5, with D possibly TRBD1 on 5 matching bases. Germline lookup yields CDR1 LNHDA and CDR2 SQIVND (reference sequence). The CDR3 covers 15 residues. The ends were cut back, 6 bases at V and 4 bases at J, with 16 bases in the middle. CDR3: CASSLKGLYNQPQHF. In DNA form, the CDR3 reads TGTGCCAGTAGCCTAAAGGGACTTTATAATCAGCCCCAGCATTTT.

The rearrangement uses TRBV19 and TRBJ1-2, with 7 bases aligning to TRBD1. V shed 6 bases, J shed 8 bases, and the junction held 9 bases outside the gene matches. Germline V gene data show CDR1 as LNHDA and CDR2 as SQIVND (reference sequence). The CDR3 is made up of 13 amino acids. The CDR3 protein is CASSDQGVQGYTF. The CDR3 DNA is TGTGCCAGTAGCGACCAGGGGGTACAGGGCTACACCTTC.

The chain employs TRBV28 and TRBJ2-3, with 7 bases aligning to TRBD2. CDR1 MDHEN and CDR2 SYDVKM come from the germline V gene. The CDR3 loop spans 16 amino acids. V shed 3 bases and J 2 bases; nucleotides not matched to a gene: 8. The CDR3 DNA is TGTGCCAGCAGTTTGGCCCAAGCGGGGCCCACAGATACGCAGTATTTT. Translation: CASSLAQAGPTDTQYF.

The rearrangement links TRBV12-3 or TRBV12-4 to TRBJ2-5; D is uncertain. The length of the CDR3 is 13 residues. The V gene lost 2 bases and the J gene lost 5 bases, with 9 bases spanning the gap. CDR3 protein: CASSLSYVETQYF. Written as DNA, the CDR3 is TGTGCCAGCAGTTTATCATATGTCGAGACCCAGTACTTC.

V is TRBV2 and J is TRBJ2-4, with TRBD2 as a possible D gene (5 bases). V dropped 3 bases and J dropped 8 bases, with 14 bases sitting between them. Looked up from germline, CDR1 is SNHLY and CDR2 is FYNNEI. There are 14 residues in the CDR3. CDR3 amino acids: CASSELRGLDIQYF. CDR3 nucleotides: TGTGCCAGCAGTGAGCTTCGGGGATTGGACATTCAGTACTTC.

The chain links TRBV14 to TRBJ2-7, with TRBD2 identical over 9 bases. The V segment lost 4 bases and the J segment 4 bases; nucleotides outside the gene matches: 8. Germline V CDR1 and CDR2: SGHDN, FVKESK. CDR3 length: 15 residues. The CDR3, as DNA: TGTGCCAGCAGCCCCCTGGGCGGGGGGGTTTACGAGCAGTACTTC. Its translation is CASSPLGGGVYEQYF.

The V gene is TRBV6-5, the J gene TRBJ1-2; 7 nucleotides line up with TRBD1. The V gene's germline CDR1 is MNHEY and CDR2 SVGAGI. Trimming at V came to 10 bases and at J to 4 bases, leaving 9 bases not matched to a gene. The CDR3 has 13 amino acids. CDR3 protein: CATYPGQTYGYTF. CDR3 nucleotide sequence: TGTGCCACCTATCCGGGACAGACCTATGGCTACACCTTC.

The table lists this clone with a count of one. Other DNA sequences within the sample encode an identical CDR3. This chain uses TRBV9 with TRBJ1-1; D gene ambiguous. This CDR3 spans 14 amino acids. Trimming cost V 2 bases and J 1 base, with 9 bases left between them. In germline, CDR1 is SGDLS, CDR2 YYNGEE. The CDR3 here is CASSVSNRNTEAFF. Here the CDR3 DNA reads TGTGCCAGCAGCGTTTCAAACAGGAACACTGAAGCTTTCTTT.

The V call is TRBV4-2, the J call TRBJ1-2; the D gene is possibly TRBD1 (6 bases). V was clipped by 3 bases and J by 7 bases, with 15 bases between them. Per the germline V gene, CDR1 is LGHNA and CDR2 is YNFKEQ. This CDR3 has 14 residues. The CDR3 sequence: CASSQTTGLFGYTF. DNA for the CDR3: TGTGCCAGCAGCCAGACAACAGGGCTTTTTGGCTACACCTTC.

The rearrangement joins TRBV3-1 (or the pseudogene TRBV3-2) to TRBJ2-7, with 9 bases fitting TRBD1. CDR1 LGHDT and CDR2 YNNKEL come from the germline V gene (reference sequence). Trimming removed 4 bases from V and 6 bases from J; junction bases left unmatched: 7. The CDR3 loop spans 14 amino acids. The CDR3 loop is CASSRRTGVAEQYF. The CDR3 region has the DNA TGTGCCAGCAGCCGAAGGACAGGGGTGGCCGAGCAGTACTTC.

Sample share makes this clone medium-sized. The chain carries TRBV15 and TRBJ1-5; possibly TRBD1 for D (5 bases). The CDR3 has 15 amino acids. The ends were cut back, 5 bases at V and 3 bases at J, with 14 bases in the middle. Looked up from germline, CDR1 is LNHNV and CDR2 is YYDKDF (reference sequence). CDR3 coding DNA: TGTGCCACCAGCTCCCAGGGAGGGGACAATCAGCCCCAGCATTTT. It is translated as CATSSQGGDNQPQHF.

V gene TRBV4-1 combines with J gene TRBJ2-1, with D unresolved. The CDR3 has 16 residues. V was pared by 1 base and J by 3 bases, with 13 bases between. CDR1 and CDR2 from the germline V gene are MGHRA and YSYEKL. DNA for the CDR3: TGCGCCAGCAGCCAAGTGCGACTCCTGGTCTACAATGAGCAGTTCTTC. Its protein product is CASSQVRLLVYNEQFF.

CDR3 loop: CASSPDPQGYEQYF. CDR3 nucleotide sequence: TGTGCCAGCAGCCCGGATCCCCAGGGCTACGAGCAGTACTTC. This chain connects TRBV7-9 to TRBJ2-7; maybe TRBD1 (5 bases). CDR3 size: 14 residues. The V gene lost 5 bases and the J gene lost 3 bases, with 14 bases spanning the gap. Germline CDR1 SEHNR, CDR2 FQNEAQ (reference sequence).

V and J are TRBV19 and TRBJ2-7; D not certain. Trimming shortened V by 7 bases and J by 0 bases, and 13 bases separated the two germline ends. The length of the CDR3 is 14 residues. Per the germline V gene, CDR1 is LNHDA and CDR2 is SQIVND (reference sequence). The CDR3 spells CASKQSVDSYEQYF. The CDR3 nucleotides read TGTGCCAGTAAACAGTCTGTCGACTCCTACGAGCAGTACTTC.

This clone was observed once. V and J are TRBV7-9 and TRBJ1-3; the D gene is possibly TRBD1 (5 bases). V dropped 7 bases and J dropped 2 bases, with 12 bases sitting between them. The CDR3 is 14 residues long. Germline V gene data show CDR1 as SEHNR and CDR2 as FQNEAQ (reference sequence). CDR3 DNA: TGTGCCAGCACCGACCGGGGGGCTGGAAACACCATATATTTT. Its protein product is CASTDRGAGNTIYF.

The V call is TRBV18, the J call TRBJ2-1; 9 bases match TRBD1. The CDR3 length is 12 residues. The V segment lost 6 bases and the J segment 15 bases; nucleotides outside the gene matches: 9. In germline, CDR1 is KGHSH, CDR2 LQKENI. CDR3 sequence (DNA): TGTGCCAGCTCCCGGGACAGGGTAGATGTGTTCTTC. Protein product: CASSRDRVDVFF. Full variable domain (missing parts from reference TRBV18 and TRBJ2-1): NAGVMQNPRHLVRRRGQEARLRCSPMKGHSHVYWYRQLPEEGLKFMVYLQKENIIDESGMPKERFSAEFPKEGPSILRIQQVVRGDSAAYFCASSRDRVDVFFGPGTRLTVL.